Below, one T cell receptor (beta chain) is given with its context. Its antigen is unknown. Base quality data are lacking; no much larger clone is found one base away. Taken with the paper, the label for time point translates to: baseline before first vaccination. Vaccinee samples were obtained from the UK trials COV001 and COV002, which included a single-blind randomized controlled phase 2/3 trial of AZD1222 (ChAdOx1 nCoV-19) in healthy adults. For TCRbeta chain sequencing, PBMC samples from trial participants were taken at day 0 and at day 28 after the second dose. The sample originates from a study of T cell responses to AZD1222 COVID-19 vaccine (dated by TCRdb to about 2021). For the wider study: AZD1222 recipients whose second dose came at about 4 weeks and those whose second dose came at about 12 weeks were combined into one group, since spike-specific TCR depth and breadth did not differ between the two schedules. A total of about 250 trial participants underwent TCR sequencing, of whom roughly 210 had received two doses of AZD1222 and about 25 had received two doses of the MenACWY control vaccine. Trial participants were enrolled by age into 18-55, 56-69 and 70-plus year subgroups, with 148, 28 and 57 TCR-sequenced participants respectively. Overall study results and their limits: Reportedly, close to half of the unique spike-specific TCRs recognized epitopes lying outside the regions that are mutated in the B.1.351 and B.1.1.7 variants. After two AZD1222 doses, both the breadth and the depth of spike-specific TCRs were significantly higher than at day 0 and than in MenACWY recipients. Participants were mostly white British, with more females than males. The authors suggested clonal diversity may have been underestimated. Because no day 14 peak-response samples were available, the repertoires could be characterized only after the peak T cell response. Conclusions about previously exposed vaccinees were limited because only a handful of AZD1222 recipients were SARS-CoV-2 seropositive at baseline. The 56-69-year group was small, and its depth increase did not reach significance, likely because of low power. The whole spike protein was spanned by vaccine-associated CD4 TCRs, and dominant responses were seen in regions 160-218 and 743-854.

Measured from the cysteine to the phenylalanine, the CDR3 is 16 residues long. Only CDR3 DNA is held: 48 bases, read in frame from base 1. CDR1 and CDR2 (MNHEY, SMNVEV) derive from the germline V gene (reference sequence). Trimming removed 4 bases from V and 4 bases from J, leaving 19 bases between the germline ends. The CDR3 regions of human TCRbeta chains were subjected to immunosequencing. In the source study's methods: Repertoire TCRs were matched against a reference library of SARS-CoV-2-specific TCRs generated with the MIRA antigen-specificity platform. Breadth was defined as the fraction of unique TCRs that were SARS-CoV-2-associated, and depth was defined as the fraction of total T cells that were SARS-CoV-2-associated. Using the MIRA data, each spike-specific TCR was mapped to the spike region that the TCR reacts to and placed in a CD4 or CD8 class. Log10-transformed breadth and depth values were compared by one-way ANOVA with Sidak's multiple comparisons tests. TCRdb holds this immuneACCESS table with in-frame rearrangements only. Some clones are missing; in checked studies, unresolved V genes explain under half, and the rest has no known cause. Clone size and V and J calls were adopted from that table, with D and trimming inferred from the DNA. The sample table contains about 160,000 clones; only one count was recorded for 80% to 95% of them. Clones ranked in the top ten supply approximately 4% of the sample.

This TCR was sampled from an adult in good health. The sequencing here drew on peripheral blood, taken on day 0 of AZD1222 vaccination. The rearrangement combines TRBV27 with TRBJ1-2, with a tentative D gene TRBD1 over 6 matching bases. The DNA is TGTGCCAGCAGTTACAAAGGAGGGGGTGCGAGCTATGGCTACACCTTC. Translated, it reads CASSYKGGGASYGYTF.